These T cell receptor beta chains were read from a single sample in a study of blood T cell repertoires in COVID-19. This table comes from immunoSEQ multiplex PCR, and its TCRdb copy is limited to in-frame clones, with some not included. The table has under 350,000 clones, about 82% seen once. The sample comprised peripheral blood. These TCRs come from a human donor in a cohort sampled during active COVID-19. Both conserved end residues are part of each CDR3. Fields, in order: D gene, V gene, J gene, clone size, CDR3 protein, CDR3 DNA. D genes are given only for firm matches. Clone size is stated in some rows and not others, as once, few, many or a class when expanded.

TRBD1	TRBV15	TRBJ2-1	.	CATSKTGGSYNEQFF	TGTGCCACCAGTAAGACAGGGGGGTCCTACAATGAGCAGTTCTTC
TRBD1	TRBV11-2	TRBJ1-1	.	CASSSLDRVGTEAFF	TGTGCCAGCAGCTCCCTCGACAGGGTTGGCACTGAAGCTTTCTTT
.	TRBV25-1	TRBJ1-1	.	CASREHAPGTEAFF	TGTGCCAGCAGGGAACACGCCCCGGGTACTGAAGCTTTCTTT
.	TRBV6-6	TRBJ2-3	.	CASSYFTSTDTQYF	TGTGCCAGCAGTTACTTTACTAGCACAGATACGCAGTATTTT
.	TRBV10-2	TRBJ1-4	.	CASSELEGYGEKLFF	TGCGCCAGCAGTGAGTTAGAGGGATACGGTGAAAAACTGTTTTTT
.	TRBV30	TRBJ1-1	.	CAWSRDYNTEAFF	TGTGCCTGGAGCCGGGACTACAACACTGAAGCTTTCTTT
.	TRBV7-2	TRBJ2-4	.	CASGDSLILAKNIQYF	TGTGCCAGCGGTGACAGCCTTATTTTAGCCAAAAACATTCAGTACTTC
TRBD1	TRBV5-8	TRBJ1-5	.	CASSRQGASNQPQHF	TGTGCCAGCAGCCGACAGGGCGCAAGCAATCAGCCCCAGCATTTT
.	TRBV6-4	TRBJ1-5	.	CASSTDSPPLWNQPQHF	TGTGCCAGCAGTACGGACTCCCCACCCCTTTGGAATCAGCCCCAGCATTTT
TRBD1	TRBV19	TRBJ1-5	.	CASRGRGPVQPQHF	TGTGCCAGCCGGGGTAGGGGGCCTGTCCAGCCCCAGCATTTT
.	TRBV30	TRBJ2-7	.	CAWSVDLRGHLTYEQYF	TGTGCCTGGAGTGTAGATCTTAGGGGACACTTAACCTACGAGCAGTACTTC
.	TRBV12-5	TRBJ2-6	.	CASGLTGSNVLTF	TGTGCTAGTGGTTTGACAGGGTCCAACGTCCTGACTTTC
.	TRBV5-3	TRBJ1-6	.	CARSFYSKNRSYNSPLHF	TGTGCCAGAAGCTTTTATAGTAAAAACCGCTCCTATAATTCACCCCTCCACTTT
TRBD1	TRBV14	TRBJ2-7	.	CASRQTGGPSYEQYF	TGTGCCAGCAGGCAGACAGGGGGGCCTTCCTACGAGCAGTACTTC
.	TRBV18	TRBJ1-1	once	CASSPSVNTEAFF	TGTGCCAGCTCACCTTCGGTGAACACTGAAGCTTTCTTT
.	TRBV6-5	TRBJ2-3	once	CASSYSVTPSTDTQYF	TGTGCCAGCAGTTACTCCGTTACACCCTCCACAGATACGCAGTATTTT
.	TRBV5-1	TRBJ2-1	.	CASSTLRGDNEQFF	TGCGCCAGCAGCACACTAAGGGGCGACAATGAGCAGTTCTTC